These 6 T cell receptor beta chains share one sample of origin, sequenced in a study of radiation and T cells in renal cell carcinoma. The time point was: baseline pretreatment blood. This sample's treatment: 15 Gy SBRT to primary tumor, nephrectomy 4 weeks later. TCRdb's table, derived via immunoSEQ multiplex PCR, lists solely in-frame clones and lacks some. The table has over 120,000 clones, around nine tenths seen once; the top ten hold 12%. Sequences were derived from blood, sampled from a patient whose treatment included radiotherapy and nephrectomy. These receptor sequences come from a woman aged 45 to 65 with renal cell carcinoma.

The CDR3 nucleotides read TGTGCCTGGAGCCCAACAGGGATTGAAGCTTTCTTT. Translating it yields CAWSPTGIEAFF. The chain employs TRBV30 and TRBJ1-1, with a weak D call TRBD1 (6 bases). Deletions cut 3 bases from V and 7 bases from J, with 12 bases between. CDR3 length: 12 residues. Germline V gene data show CDR1 as GTSNPN and CDR2 as SVGIG (reference sequence).

The genes are TRBV30 and TRBJ1-2, with D possibly TRBD1 on 5 matching bases. Germline V gene data show CDR1 as GTSNPN and CDR2 as SVGIG (reference sequence). The CDR3 is 14 residues long. Deletions cut 2 bases from V and 7 bases from J, with 17 bases between. For the CDR3, the DNA is TGTGCCTGGAGTCCCGGGACCCATATAACTGGCTACACCTTC. As protein: CAWSPGTHITGYTF.

The V gene is TRBV6-5, the J gene TRBJ2-7; D is undetermined. This CDR3 contains 16 residues. The germline CDR1 and CDR2 sequences are MNHEY and SVGAGI. V lost 2 bases, J lost 5 bases, and 19 bases lay in between. The CDR3 bases are TGTGCCAGCAGTTACGGACGGAAGGCGGCTCGGGACGAGCAGTACTTC. It specifies CASSYGRKAARDEQYF.

The rearrangement uses TRBV7-8 and TRBJ2-3; the match to TRBD2 covers 9 bases. CDR1 is SGHVS, CDR2 FQNEAQ, per germline. The trim removed 4 bases at V and 6 bases at J, leaving 5 bases unmatched. This CDR3 spans 14 amino acids. The CDR3 region has the DNA TGTGCCAGCAGCTCCTGGACTAGCGTGGATACGCAGTATTTT. Protein sequence: CASSSWTSVDTQYF.

The chain links TRBV10-2 to TRBJ2-7, with 8 bases identical to TRBD1. The CDR3 extends over 20 amino acids. V dropped 6 bases and J dropped 0; count of bases not matched to a gene: 22. Germline V gene sequence: CDR1 WSHSY, CDR2 SAAADI. The CDR3 loop reads CASSRRTGGPAGSSSYEQYF. CDR3 in DNA: TGCGCCAGCAGCCGACGAACAGGGGGTCCCGCGGGGTCGAGCTCCTACGAGCAGTACTTC.

The chain is built from TRBV5-1 and TRBJ2-1; D is unresolved. The CDR3 contains 11 residues. Trimming removed 3 bases from V and 10 bases from J, with 8 bases in between. Germline CDR1 reads SGHRS; CDR2 reads YFSETQ. The CDR3 reads CASSYSWEQFF. In DNA form, the CDR3 reads TGCGCCAGCAGCTACTCTTGGGAGCAGTTCTTC.